The source of this T cell receptor (beta chain) is a study of CXCR3-negative and CXCR3-positive naive CD8 T cells. Study as a whole: Each library held about 1.5 +/- 0.3 million TRB reads, some 130 million in total.

As regards this clonotype: Its antigen is currently unknown.

Subsets of CD8+ T cells were each sorted in triplicate at 250,000 to 350,000 cells apiece. Definition of naive CD8+ T cells rested on a CD45RO-CCR7+CD27+CD95- profile. CDR1 is SQVTM and CDR2 is ANQGSEA in the germline V gene. The CDR3 is 12 amino acids. 5' RACE that incorporated UMI labels was used to prepare the TRB cDNA libraries. For each CDR3 protein, TCRdb gives one entry from its re-call of the 5' RACE reads, without DNA. This sample's table reports 45,000 to 75,000 distinct CDR3 sequences. Study-wide points: Naive CXCR3-positive and CXCR3-negative cells shared similar TRBV-TRBJ usage, unlike memory cells.

The rearrangement joins TRBV29-1 to TRBJ1-2. The material sequenced was naive CXCR3- CD8+ T cells from blood. As to subset: CD45RO-CCR7+CD27+CD95- naive CD8+ T cells lacking CXCR3 (TNR3-). The receptor was isolated from a human donor in good health. Some clones in this sample may be carry-over from other donors' samples. The CDR3 reads CSVPVRDGGYTF.